These 32 T cell receptor beta chains were sequenced from one sample in a study of human T cells and chemical hapten exposure. One entry per CDR3 protein results from TCRdb running MiXCR on the RACE reads. Here the sample spans a few hundred thousand distinct CDR3 sequences, 7% to 10% being singletons. The time point here: pre-sensitization, week 0. Treatment reported: therapeutic diphenylcyclopropenone sensitization with weekly scalp DPC. This sample comprised whole blood, obtained in connection with sensitization to the hapten diphenylcyclopropenone (DPC). These receptors came from a woman in her forties with alopecia areata. Some clones in this sample may be carry-over from other donors' samples.

This clonotype was counted at least ten times. The rearrangement joins TRBV24-1 to TRBJ2-1, with D possibly being TRBD1 or TRBD2 (5 bases each). CDR1 KGHDR and CDR2 SFDVKD come from the germline V gene. Trimming took 5 bases from V and 7 from J, leaving 8 bases between them. This CDR3 is built from 12 residues. Written as DNA, the CDR3 is TGTGCCACCAGTGGGGACGGGAATGAGCAGTTCTTC. This sequence encodes CATSGDGNEQFF.

In its sample, this clonotype ranks as medium-sized. This chain connects TRBV7-2 to TRBJ2-3; D is unclear. The V gene lost 1 base and the J gene lost 0 bases, with 5 bases spanning the gap. Germline V gene lookup returns CDR1 SGHTA and CDR2 FQGNSA. This CDR3 is 14 amino acids long. The CDR3 DNA is TGTGCCAGCAGCTTAGGCGCGAGCACAGATACGCAGTATTTT. The encoded protein is CASSLGASTDTQYF.

This clonotype was seen ten or more times. V is TRBV24-1 and J is TRBJ2-7, with 9 bases matching TRBD1. The CDR3 contains 16 residues. Looked up from germline, CDR1 is KGHDR and CDR2 is SFDVKD. With V trimmed by 4 bases and J by 2 bases, 8 bases remained unmatched. The CDR3 here is CATSDNRGPPPYEQYF. The CDR3 nucleotides read TGTGCCACCAGTGACAACAGGGGGCCTCCTCCCTACGAGCAGTACTTC.

This clonotype appeared a few times. J is TRBJ2-5 and V is TRBV5-6, with 9 bases identical to TRBD2. V lost 3 bases and J lost 7; bases outside the gene matches: 13. The CDR3 is 16 amino acids. The germline V gene has CDR1 SGHDT and CDR2 YYEEEE. In DNA, the CDR3 is TGTGCCAGCAGCTGGGCGGGGGGGACAGCTCCTGGGACCCAGTACTTC. It yields the protein CASSWAGGTAPGTQYF.

This clonotype was recorded a few times. The chain is built from TRBV9 and TRBJ2-1; no clear D. This CDR3 is 14 amino acids long. Germline V gives CDR1 SGDLS, CDR2 YYNGEE. V lost 0 bases and J lost 10, with 14 bases in between. CDR3: CASSVGPDLWEQFF. For the CDR3, the DNA is TGTGCCAGCAGCGTAGGCCCTGATCTATGGGAGCAGTTCTTC. Complete variable domain (other parts from reference TRBV9 and TRBJ2-1): DSGVTQTPKHLITATGQRVTLRCSPRSGDLSVYWYQQSLDQGLQFLIQYYNGEERAKGNILERFSAQQFPDLHSELNLSSLELGDSALYFCASSVGPDLWEQFFGPGTRLTVL.

V is TRBV6-2 or TRBV6-3 and J is TRBJ2-2; D perhaps matches TRBD1 (5 bases). CDR1 is MNHEY, CDR2 SVGEGT, per germline. V lost 10 bases and J lost 3, with 9 bases in between. The length of the CDR3 is 12 residues. CDR3 residues: CANRLYTGELFF. CDR3 DNA sequence: TGTGCCAACAGGCTATACACCGGGGAGCTGTTTTTT.

V is TRBV3-1 and J is TRBJ1-1, with 7 nucleotides matching TRBD1. J lost 6 bases, V lost 4 bases, and 2 bases had no gene match. The CDR3 extends over 12 amino acids. Germline V gives CDR1 LGHDT, CDR2 YNNKEL (reference sequence). This chain's CDR3 is CASSPGQAEAFF. CDR3 in DNA: TGTGCCAGCAGCCCTGGACAGGCTGAAGCTTTCTTT.

The gene calls are TRBV12-3 or TRBV12-4 and TRBJ2-7, with a tentative D call TRBD2 (6 bases). This CDR3 spans 13 amino acids. Deletions cut 7 bases from V and 5 bases from J, with 15 bases between. The CDR3 sequence: CASTVTSGHEQYF. The CDR3 DNA sequence: TGTGCCAGCACTGTGACTAGTGGGCACGAGCAGTACTTC.

This clonotype appeared a few times. The chain recombines TRBV30 with TRBJ2-3; D gene ambiguous. The V gene lost 0 bases and the J gene lost 4 bases, with 8 bases spanning the gap. Germline lookup yields CDR1 GTSNPN and CDR2 SVGIG (reference sequence). CDR3 length: 13 amino acids. The CDR3 spells CAWSVRVADTQYF. The CDR3 DNA sequence: TGTGCCTGGAGTGTAAGGGTAGCAGATACGCAGTATTTT.

This rearrangement joins TRBV9 to TRBJ2-5; D unresolved. The CDR3 runs to 13 residues. CDR1 and CDR2 (germline): SGDLS, YYNGEE. V was clipped by 1 base and J by 5 bases, with 9 bases between them. The CDR3 protein is CASSVTLEETQYF. CDR3 nucleotides: TGTGCCAGCAGCGTAACCCTTGAGGAGACCCAGTACTTC.

In this sample, this clonotype turned up many times. The chain recombines TRBV7-3 with TRBJ1-2; D call uncertain. The CDR3 spans 12 residues. V lost 8 bases and J 4 bases, leaving 11 bases between the germline ends. The germline CDR1 and CDR2 sequences are SGHTA and FQGTGA. The CDR3 DNA follows: TGTGCCAGCCCGGTCCTCCCCTATGGCTACACCTTC. The encoded protein is CASPVLPYGYTF.

This clonotype was recorded many times. V usage is TRBV3-1 and J usage is TRBJ2-1; tentative D call: TRBD2 (6 bases). CDR3 length: 15 residues. Germline values: CDR1 LGHDT, CDR2 YNNKEL (reference sequence). Trimming removed 6 bases from V and 3 bases from J, with 15 bases in between. The CDR3 coding sequence is TGTGCCAGCAGTCACACCGGGACTGGCTACAATGAGCAGTTCTTC. Protein product: CASSHTGTGYNEQFF.

Details on this clonotype: At one end, the junction sequence differs from germline, possibly due to a read error. This chain links TRBV25-1 with TRBJ1-3, with TRBD1 identical over 8 bases. This CDR3 comprises 16 residues. Germline loops: CDR1 MGHDK, CDR2 SYGVNS. In DNA form, the CDR3 reads TGTGCCTGCAGTGGCGACCAGACAGGGGCTGGAAACACCATATATTTT. This gives the protein CACSGDQTGAGNTIYF.

The rearrangement uses TRBV4-1 and TRBJ2-2; no clear D gene. Germline lookup yields CDR1 MGHRA and CDR2 YSYEKL. V lost 4 bases, J lost 2 bases, and 11 bases lay in between. The CDR3 runs to 15 residues. The CDR3 region is CASSRNTINTGELFF. The CDR3, as DNA: TGCGCCAGCAGCCGGAACACGATTAACACCGGGGAGCTGTTTTTT.

In its sample, this clonotype was seen many times. This chain connects TRBV28 to TRBJ1-5; 11 nucleotides align to TRBD1. The V gene end was trimmed by 8 bases and the J gene end by 0 bases; junction bases not matched to a gene: 3. The CDR3 runs to 15 residues. CDR1 is MDHEN, CDR2 SYDVKM, per germline. The DNA for the CDR3 is TGTGCCAGCGGGACAGGGGGTCATAGCAATCAGCCCCAGCATTTT. It translates to CASGTGGHSNQPQHF.

This clonotype was seen repeatedly, ten times or more. V and J are TRBV4-2 and TRBJ2-3; possible D gene TRBD2, 6 bases. Trimming shortened V by 1 base and J by 4 bases, and 6 bases separated the two germline ends. This CDR3 region has 13 residues. Germline assignment: CDR1 LGHNA and CDR2 YNFKEQ. The CDR3 nucleotides read TGTGCCAGCAGCCAAGGACTAGCAGATACGCAGTATTTT. Amino acids: CASSQGLADTQYF.

This clonotype turned up a few times. V usage is TRBV20-1 and J usage is TRBJ2-7, with 8 bases matching TRBD1. Germline lookup yields CDR1 DFQATT and CDR2 SNEGSKA (reference sequence). The J segment lost 7 bases and the V segment lost 3 bases, leaving 14 bases of the junction unmatched. CDR3 length: 15 residues. The CDR3 DNA reads TGCAGTGCTAGCGCCGGGGAGACAGGGGTAGGTGAGCAGTACTTC. It codes for CSASAGETGVGEQYF.

The chain combines TRBV20-1 with TRBJ2-3; possibly TRBD1 or TRBD2 for D (6 bases each). Trimming took 6 bases from V and 2 from J, leaving 15 bases between them. CDR3 length: 14 amino acids. Germline CDR1 reads DFQATT; CDR2 reads SNEGSKA (reference sequence). This chain's CDR3 is CSAKGGLITDTQYF. CDR3 in DNA: TGCAGTGCCAAAGGGGGACTCATCACAGATACGCAGTATTTT.

The chain combines TRBV5-6 with TRBJ2-7; D is possibly TRBD1 (6 bases). CDR3 length: 12 residues. Per germline, CDR1 SGHDT and CDR2 YYEEEE. The V end was cut by 4 bases, the J end by 6 bases, with 11 bases between. The CDR3 protein is CASSQTGPEQYF. In DNA form, the CDR3 reads TGTGCCAGCAGCCAGACAGGACCCGAGCAGTACTTC.

V gene TRBV6-2 or TRBV6-3 combines with J gene TRBJ2-5, with D possibly TRBD2 on 7 matching bases. CDR1 and CDR2 (germline): MNHEY, SVGEGT. The V end was cut by 5 bases, the J end by 3 bases, with 19 bases between. The CDR3 has 16 amino acids. CDR3 loop: CASSPGGGAGEETQYF. The CDR3 DNA sequence: TGTGCCAGCAGTCCTGGGGGGGGCGCCGGGGAAGAGACCCAGTACTTC.

This clonotype appeared a few times. The V gene is TRBV27, the J gene TRBJ1-4, with 9 bases that match TRBD1. The CDR3 has 15 amino acids. The junction had 11 bases not matched to a gene; V was cut back by 7 bases and J by 8 bases. CDR1 is MNHEY, CDR2 SMNVEV, per germline (reference sequence). CDR3 region: CASKKTGGPVEKLFF. The CDR3 DNA follows: TGTGCCAGCAAAAAGACAGGGGGTCCAGTCGAAAAACTGTTTTTT.

The CDR3 DNA reads as TGTGCCAGCACTCCTAGCGGGAGCCCCCACGAGCAGTACTTC. Encoded protein: CASTPSGSPHEQYF. The chain links TRBV6-2 or TRBV6-3 to TRBJ2-7; 10 bases fit TRBD2. Per the germline V gene, CDR1 is MNHEY and CDR2 is SVGEGT. The V segment lost 7 bases and the J segment 5 bases; nucleotides outside the gene matches: 8. The CDR3 sequence is 14 residues long.

The sample holds a few counts of this clonotype. The chain carries TRBV5-1 and TRBJ2-7; D remains ambiguous. The CDR3 extends over 15 amino acids. The V end lost 4 bases, the J end lost 0 bases, and 14 bases lay between the germline ends. Germline V CDR1 and CDR2: SGHRS, YFSETQ. CDR3 sequence: CASSPTAASSYEQYF. CDR3 DNA: TGCGCCAGCAGCCCCACGGCGGCCAGCTCCTACGAGCAGTACTTC.

There are a few counts of this clonotype. V is TRBV6-2 or TRBV6-3 and J is TRBJ2-7, with 7 bases that match TRBD2. The CDR3 is 14 amino acids. V lost 2 bases to trimming and J lost 6 bases; unmatched junction nucleotides: 7. Germline-derived CDR1 and CDR2 are MNHEY and SVGEGT. This CDR3 is CASSYGGSQTEQYF. The CDR3 nucleotides are TGTGCCAGCAGTTACGGCGGGAGTCAGACCGAGCAGTACTTC.

This chain joins TRBV4-1 and TRBJ2-1, with a weak D call TRBD2 (6 bases). The V end lost 1 base, the J end lost 9 bases, and 22 bases lay between the germline ends. This CDR3 is 17 amino acids long. In germline, CDR1 is MGHRA, CDR2 YSYEKL. The CDR3 DNA reads as TGCGCCAGCAGCCAAGGGCTAACCGGGACTTCCCGCGGTGAGCAGTTCTTC. Translated, it gives CASSQGLTGTSRGEQFF.

This clonotype appeared a few times. The chain combines TRBV5-1 with TRBJ2-7; 8 positions match TRBD2. Germline V gives CDR1 SGHRS, CDR2 YFSETQ. CDR3 length: 15 amino acids. The J segment lost 0 bases and the V segment lost 6 bases, leaving 8 bases of the junction unmatched. The CDR3 sequence: CASTTRGGSSYEQYF. CDR3 sequence (DNA): TGCGCCAGCACCACCCGGGGGGGGAGCTCCTACGAGCAGTACTTC.

The V gene is TRBV12-3 or TRBV12-4, the J gene TRBJ2-7; no clear D. The CDR3 extends over 12 amino acids. Trimming left V 4 bases short and J 4 bases short, with 8 bases between. The CDR3 sequence is CASSSRSYEQYF. CDR3 in DNA: TGTGCCAGCAGTTCCAGGTCTTACGAGCAGTACTTC.

V and J are TRBV7-2 and TRBJ2-3; TRBD1 agrees at 7 bases. With V trimmed by 5 bases and J by 11 bases, 16 bases remained unmatched. Germline V CDR1 and CDR2: SGHTA, FQGNSA. The CDR3 is 15 residues long. The CDR3 reads CASSPSGTDPGRQYF. In nucleotides, the CDR3 is TGTGCCAGCAGCCCCTCCGGGACAGACCCGGGAAGGCAGTATTTT.

This rearrangement joins TRBV7-2 to TRBJ2-2, with TRBD2 matching 15 bases. The CDR3 runs to 15 residues. Per the germline V gene, CDR1 is SGHTA and CDR2 is FQGNSA. After removal of 5 bases from V and 6 bases from J, the junction contained 1 base not matched to a gene. The DNA of the CDR3 is TGTGCCAGCAGCAGGACTAGCGGGAGGGCCGGGGAGCTGTTTTTT. It is translated as CASSRTSGRAGELFF.

V usage is TRBV29-1 and J usage is TRBJ2-5, with no clear D. CDR3 length equals 12 residues. From germline, CDR1 is SQVTM and CDR2 ANQGSEA. V was pared by 5 bases and J by 1 base, with 8 bases between. The CDR3 sequence: CSVSVTQETQYF. The CDR3 DNA is TGCAGCGTTTCGGTCACCCAAGAGACCCAGTACTTC.

At least ten counts were recorded for this clonotype. The V call is TRBV12-3 or TRBV12-4, the J call TRBJ2-5; D is tentatively TRBD1 or TRBD2 (5 bases each). This CDR3 comprises 12 residues. Trimming left V 6 bases short and J 5 bases short, with 10 bases between. In DNA form, the CDR3 reads TGTGCCAGCAGCTGGGACCCTGAGACCCAGTACTTC. It codes for CASSWDPETQYF.

This clonotype appeared a few times. The V call is TRBV27, the J call TRBJ1-5, with D perhaps matching TRBD1 (5 bases). The V and J ends lost 4 bases and 12 bases respectively, with 19 bases between them. This CDR3 is 14 amino acids long. The germline CDR1 and CDR2 sequences are MNHEY and SMNVEV (reference sequence). This chain's CDR3 is CASSSTGAPSFQHF. The CDR3 DNA reads TGTGCCAGCAGTTCTACAGGCGCGCCATCTTTCCAGCATTTT.